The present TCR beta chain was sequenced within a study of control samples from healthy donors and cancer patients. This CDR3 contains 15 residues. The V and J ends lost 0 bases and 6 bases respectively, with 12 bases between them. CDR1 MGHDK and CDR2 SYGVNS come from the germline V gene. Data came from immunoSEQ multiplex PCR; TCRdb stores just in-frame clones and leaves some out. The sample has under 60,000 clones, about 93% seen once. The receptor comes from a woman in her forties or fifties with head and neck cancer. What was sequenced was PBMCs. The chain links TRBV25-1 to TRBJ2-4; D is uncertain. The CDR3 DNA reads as TGTGCCAGCAGTGAATATTGGCTGGGTACAAACATTCAGTACTTC. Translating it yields CASSEYWLGTNIQYF. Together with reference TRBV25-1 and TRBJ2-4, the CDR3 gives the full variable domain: EADIYQTPRYLVIGTGKKITLECSQTMGHDKMYWYQQDPGMELHLIHYSYGVNSTEKGDLSSESTVSRIRTEHFPLTLESARPSHTSQYLCASSEYWLGTNIQYFGAGTRLSVL.